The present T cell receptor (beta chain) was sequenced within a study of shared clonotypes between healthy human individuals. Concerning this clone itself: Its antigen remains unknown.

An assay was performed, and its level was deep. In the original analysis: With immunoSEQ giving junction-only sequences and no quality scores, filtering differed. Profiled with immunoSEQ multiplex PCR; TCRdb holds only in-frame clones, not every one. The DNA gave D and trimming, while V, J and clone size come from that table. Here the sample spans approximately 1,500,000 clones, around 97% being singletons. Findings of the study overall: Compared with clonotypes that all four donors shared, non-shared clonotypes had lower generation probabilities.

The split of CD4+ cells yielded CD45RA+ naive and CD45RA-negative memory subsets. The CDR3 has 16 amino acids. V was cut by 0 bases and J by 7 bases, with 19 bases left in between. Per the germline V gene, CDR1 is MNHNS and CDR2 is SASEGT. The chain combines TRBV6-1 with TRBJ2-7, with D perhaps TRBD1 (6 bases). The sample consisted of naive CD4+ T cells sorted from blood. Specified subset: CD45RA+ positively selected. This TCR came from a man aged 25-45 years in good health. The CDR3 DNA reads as TGTGCCAGCAGTGAAGCGTCTTCTTCAACAGGGAGAGAGCAGTACTTC. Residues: CASSEASSSTGREQYF.